This record covers a single T cell receptor (beta chain). Its antigen is unknown. No base qualities exist here, and no much larger clone lies one base off it. These data come from a study of esophageal squamous cell carcinoma tumors (dated by TCRdb to about 2021). Notes on the research overall: Using principal component analysis combined with K-means clustering of immunohistochemical values for T-cell and checkpoint markers, the researchers divided patients into immuno relation high and low groups. The approximately 9 cases yielded 1,671,742 total TCRalpha reads and 1,291,510 total TCRbeta reads, of which about 32,000 and 35,000, respectively, were unique. The study aimed to assess TCR repertoire diversity and shared TCR repertoires of T cells within the tumor environment of esophageal squamous cell carcinoma. A wider cohort of 53 surgically treated esophageal squamous cell carcinoma patients in Japan was included, comprising 21 high and 30 or so low immuno relation cases. TCR sequencing was performed on roughly ten patients, consisting of five randomly selected high immuno relation cases and five background-matched low immuno relation cases.

Results and caveats for the whole study, not just this receptor: Only a few cases were included in the TCR repertoire analysis, and no investigation at the CDR3 clonotype level was performed. Given the large variation in the TCRalphabeta repertoire, the shared V|J recombination candidates might have been chosen by chance. In three of the 10 cases, a single TCRalpha VJ recombination dominated, and TCRalpha diversity seemed to be reduced. The high and low immuno relation groups did not differ in total TCR repertoire counts, but the high immuno relation group had more significant repertoire counts. Since the TCRalpha and TCRbeta chains were sequenced separately, neither the chain pairing nor the recognized antigens could be determined.

Library construction relied on 5' RACE. A PCR using KAPA HiFi with TCRalpha or TCRbeta constant-region primers and a P20EA primer was followed by a nested second PCR with CA2 or CB2. Amplification of TCR genes was performed by unbiased adaptor ligation RT-PCR, in which reverse transcription was carried out with Superscript III and a polyT18-containing BSL-18E primer. Following second-strand synthesis and blunting, the P10EA/P20EA adaptor was ligated to the 5' end of the cDNA, and NotI digestion was then performed. The first and second PCRs ran around 20 cycles of 98°C for 20 s, 65°C for 30 s and 72°C for 1 min. The Nextera XT Index kit v2 Set A was used to index the amplicons, which were pooled in equimolar amounts and quantified with a Qubit 2.0 Fluorometer. Sequencing was carried out on the Illumina MiSeq platform with 2x300 bp paired-end reads. The authors' analysis ran thus. Repertoire Genesis software ver.1.0 assigned each read to V and J genes according to the highest identity with IMGT reference sequences. The CDR3 region was defined as running from Cys104 to Phe118 plus Gly119 and was then translated, while a unique sequence read was defined by a distinct combination of V, J and CDR3 amino acids. Shared V|J combinations were chosen if significant in both a Fisher's exact test in edgeR and a Mann Whitney U test. Repertoire dissimilarity index was computed with the R rdi package after removing singletons and bootstrapping 500 repertoire combinations. TCRdb ran its own pipeline on the public reads, namely fastp trimming at Q25 and MiXCR clone calling, and kept in-frame beta chains. CDR3 protein duplicates are merged, each entry listing the most common genes and DNA. It is TCRdb's table, rather than the study itself, that gives the V and J calls and clone size. The sample contains 1,100 or so distinct CDR3 sequences, approximately 13% of them found a single time. The top ten clonotypes cover approximately 30% of the sample.

Patients who received neoadjuvant chemotherapy or who lacked clinical information were excluded from enrollment. The TCR-sequenced cases shown were male and had subtotal esophagectomy with 2- or 3-field lymphadenectomy. A Qiagen AllPrep kit was used to extract RNA from bulk tumor tissue sections, and T cells were not sorted. Until RNA extraction, small sections of surgically resected tumor tissue were kept in RNAlater reagent at -80 degrees C. What was sequenced was tumor tissue. The receptor's source is a man aged 50-85 years with esophageal squamous cell carcinoma.

The bases read TGTGCCAGCAGCTTGAAAACAGCCTACGAGCAGTACTTC. This codes for CASSLKTAYEQYF. The V gene is TRBV5-4 and the J gene is TRBJ2-7; the D gene assignment is ambiguous. The germline V gene (reference sequence) gives CDR1 as SGHNT and CDR2 as YYREEE. Trimming removed 1 base from V and 2 bases from J, leaving 7 bases between the germline ends. Including cysteine and phenylalanine, the CDR3 has 13 amino acids. Only the CDR3 region is kept as DNA, spanning 39 bases read in frame from base 1.